These 15 T cell receptor beta chains originate from one sample sequenced in a study of blood T cell repertoires in COVID-19 (dated by TCRdb to about 2020). Libraries came from the immunoSEQ multiplex PCR assay. TCRdb retrieved this table from immuneACCESS and kept in-frame rearrangements only. Not all clones are present; in checked studies, unresolved V genes account for under half, and no reason is known for the remainder. The sample table lists about 53,000 clones, roughly 89% of them with a count of one. 4% of the sample is in the top ten clones. Sequencing was done on a sample of peripheral blood. These receptors originate from a man between 50 and 59 years old with acute or convalescent COVID-19.

The CDR3 coding sequence is TGTGCCATCAGTGGGACAGGCGGTAACACTGAAGCTTTCTTT. Its protein is CAISGTGGNTEAFF. This rearrangement joins TRBV10-3 to TRBJ1-1; 7 positions agree with TRBD1. The CDR3 loop spans 14 amino acids. Germline V gene data show CDR1 as ENHRY and CDR2 as SYGVKD. V was clipped by 4 bases and J by 2 bases; unmatched bases: 4.

This rearrangement joins TRBV27 to TRBJ2-2; possibly TRBD2 for D (5 bases). The germline gives CDR1 MNHEY, CDR2 SMNVEV (reference sequence). V was pared by 6 bases and J by 2 bases, with 7 bases between. The CDR3 is 13 amino acids. The CDR3 sequence is CASRDYNTGELFF. DNA of the CDR3: TGTGCCAGCAGAGACTACAACACCGGGGAGCTGTTTTTT.

The chain uses TRBV5-1 and TRBJ2-7; 10 nucleotides align to TRBD2. The J segment lost 7 bases and the V segment lost 0 bases, leaving 10 bases of the junction unmatched. This CDR3 has 16 residues. CDR1 is SGHRS, CDR2 YFSETQ, per germline. CDR3 sequence reads: CASSLEAAGGRYEQYF. The CDR3 region has the DNA TGCGCCAGCAGCTTGGAGGCAGCGGGGGGGCGGTATGAGCAGTACTTC.

This chain's CDR3 is CASSSTGLAGGRHHVGTQYF. In nucleotides, the CDR3 is TGTGCCAGCAGCTCTACCGGACTAGCGGGGGGCCGACACCACGTTGGTACGCAGTATTTT. The rearrangement joins TRBV13 to TRBJ2-3; TRBD2 matches 14 bases. CDR1 and CDR2 (germline): PRHDT, FYEKMQ (reference sequence). Trimming at V came to 4 bases and at J to 8 bases, leaving 20 bases not matched to a gene. CDR3 length: 20 amino acids.

The chain links TRBV18 to TRBJ2-7; maybe TRBD1 (6 bases). Germline V gene lookup returns CDR1 KGHSH and CDR2 LQKENI. Trimming removed 4 bases from V and 1 base from J, with 14 bases in between. This CDR3 is built from 15 residues. In DNA, the CDR3 is TGTGCCAGCTCACGGCGCTCCGGGACATCCTACGAGCAGTACTTC. The encoded protein is CASSRRSGTSYEQYF. Based on the CDR3 plus reference TRBV18 and TRBJ2-7, the full variable domain is NAGVMQNPRHLVRRRGQEARLRCSPMKGHSHVYWYRQLPEEGLKFMVYLQKENIIDESGMPKERFSAEFPKEGPSILRIQQVVRGDSAAYFCASSRRSGTSYEQYFGPGTRLTVT.

The chain is built from TRBV5-1 and TRBJ2-7, with 7 bases aligning to TRBD2. CDR3 size: 15 residues. The germline V gene has CDR1 SGHRS and CDR2 YFSETQ. Trimming at V came to 2 bases and at J to 0 bases, leaving 5 bases not matched to a gene. In nucleotides, the CDR3 is TGCGCCAGCAGCTTTTCTAGCGGACTCTCCTACGAGCAGTACTTC. Its protein product is CASSFSSGLSYEQYF.

The chain links TRBV7-9 to TRBJ2-7; TRBD1 agrees at 7 bases. The CDR3 is 14 residues long. Germline assignment: CDR1 SEHNR and CDR2 FQNEAQ (reference sequence). V lost 2 bases and J lost 4; bases outside the gene matches: 5. In nucleotides, the CDR3 is TGTGCCAGCAGCTTAATCTCAGGGGGTTACGAGCAGTACTTC. This gives the protein CASSLISGGYEQYF.

The sample holds many counts of this clone. This CDR3 is also generated by other DNA sequences in the sample. The V gene is TRBV5-1, the J gene TRBJ1-1; possible D gene TRBD1, 5 bases. From germline, CDR1 is SGHRS and CDR2 YFSETQ. This CDR3 region has 14 residues. Between the trimmed V and J ends, which lost 2 bases and 0 bases, there was a span of 8 bases. CDR3 nucleotides: TGCGCCAGCAGCTTAACAGGTATGAACACTGAAGCTTTCTTT. This codes for CASSLTGMNTEAFF. Full variable domain (remainder filled in from reference TRBV5-1 and TRBJ1-1): KAGVTQTPRYLIKTRGQQVTLSCSPISGHRSVSWYQQTPGQGLQFLFEYFSETQRNKGNFPGRFSGRQFSNSRSEMNVSTLELGDSALYLCASSLTGMNTEAFFGQGTRLTVV.

This clone appeared once. The chain employs TRBV10-3 and TRBJ2-7; D possibly corresponds to TRBD2 (6 bases). Trimming took 0 bases from V and 5 from J, leaving 11 bases between them. Germline lookup yields CDR1 ENHRY and CDR2 SYGVKD. The CDR3 is 14 amino acids. CDR3 in DNA: TGTGCCATCAGTGAGTCGGAGGGTAGCCACGAGCAGTACTTC. Translated, it gives CAISESEGSHEQYF.

The chain carries TRBV18 and TRBJ2-1; D perhaps matches TRBD2 (6 bases). Trimming took off 5 bases at V and 5 bases at J, with 16 bases between the two ends. This CDR3 region has 15 residues. Germline assignment: CDR1 KGHSH and CDR2 LQKENI. The CDR3 loop is CASSTGAGTNNEQFF. The CDR3 coding sequence is TGTGCCAGCTCAACCGGAGCGGGCACAAACAATGAGCAGTTCTTC.

The CDR3, as DNA: TGTGCCAGCAGCGTAGATAGCGCCTGGCGCGGCGAGCAGTACTTC. It encodes CASSVDSAWRGEQYF. The V call is TRBV9, the J call TRBJ2-7, with D perhaps matching TRBD2 (5 bases). The CDR3 totals 15 residues. Germline CDR1 is SGDLS and CDR2 is YYNGEE. Trimming cost V 0 bases and J 6 bases, with 16 bases left between them.

This rearrangement joins TRBV10-3 to TRBJ2-7; tentative D call: TRBD1 (6 bases). Germline V gene sequence: CDR1 ENHRY, CDR2 SYGVKD. V was trimmed by 5 bases and J by 3 bases, leaving 17 bases between them. The CDR3 consists of 15 residues. The CDR3 DNA reads TGTGCCATCAGTAATAATCAGGGGAGTTTCTACGAGCAGTACTTC. Its protein is CAISNNQGSFYEQYF.

The V call is TRBV29-1, the J call TRBJ1-1, with D unclear. V was cut by 0 bases and J by 1 base, with 6 bases left in between. The CDR3 loop spans 13 amino acids. Germline CDR1 is SQVTM and CDR2 is ANQGSEA. The chain's CDR3 is CSVEDGGNTEAFF. CDR3 DNA sequence: TGCAGCGTTGAAGATGGAGGGAACACTGAAGCTTTCTTT.

The J gene is TRBJ2-3, the V gene TRBV7-8; 8 positions agree with TRBD1. This CDR3 has 17 residues. Germline CDR1 is SGHVS and CDR2 is FQNEAQ. The V gene end was trimmed by 4 bases and the J gene end by 4 bases; junction bases not matched to a gene: 13. CDR3 DNA sequence: TGTGCCAGCAGCTGGAAACGGACAGGGCGGGGTGCAGATACGCAGTATTTT. Its translation: CASSWKRTGRGADTQYF.

The gene calls are TRBV3-1 (or the pseudogene TRBV3-2) and TRBJ2-7; 8 nucleotides line up with TRBD2. This CDR3 is built from 16 residues. V trimming: 1 base; J trimming: 4 bases; junction bases outside the gene matches: 9. The germline V gene has CDR1 LGHDT and CDR2 YNNKEL (reference sequence). The CDR3 region is CASSQGPGGPSYEQYF. The DNA for the CDR3 is TGTGCCAGCAGCCAAGGACCGGGAGGGCCCAGTTACGAGCAGTACTTC.